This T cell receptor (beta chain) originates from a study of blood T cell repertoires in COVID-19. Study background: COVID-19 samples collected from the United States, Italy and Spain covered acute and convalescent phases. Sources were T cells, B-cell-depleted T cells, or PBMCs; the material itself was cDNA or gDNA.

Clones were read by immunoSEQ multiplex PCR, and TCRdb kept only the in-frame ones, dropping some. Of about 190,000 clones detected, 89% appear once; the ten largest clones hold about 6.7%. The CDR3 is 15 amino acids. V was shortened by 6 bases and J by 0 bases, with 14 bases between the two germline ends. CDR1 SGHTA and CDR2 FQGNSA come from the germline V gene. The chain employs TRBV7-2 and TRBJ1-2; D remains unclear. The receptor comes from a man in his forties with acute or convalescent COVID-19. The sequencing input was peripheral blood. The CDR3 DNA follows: TGTGCCAGCAGGTCCGCCCTACGAGCTAACTATGGCTACACCTTC. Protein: CASRSALRANYGYTF.